This T cell receptor (beta chain) is from a study of T cells in Graves' hyperthyroidism and ophthalmopathy (dated by TCRdb to 2018 to 2020). With respect to the entire study: Peripheral blood samples were taken at the time of initial diagnosis, prior to any treatment. The study also compared thyroid tissue and blood T-cell repertoires from more than 5 Graves' hyperthyroidism patients. To identify TCR V-J signatures that set the groups apart, the researchers used a discovery cohort of 90 to 100 patients, made up of fewer than 50 with Graves' ophthalmopathy and some 58 with stable Graves' hyperthyroidism. TCR Vbeta CDR3 sequencing of around 130 peripheral blood samples (approximately 44 ophthalmopathy, over 70 hyperthyroidism and roughly 17 progressor patients) is reported in the paper. For training and testing, the 95 to 100 patients in the discovery cohort were randomly divided in a 7:3 ratio. After sampling, hyperthyroidism patients received methimazole starting at 30 mg daily, and ophthalmopathy patients received high-dose intravenous methylprednisolone. Prospective prediction of ophthalmopathy was tested in an independent validation cohort consisting of 18 to 20 hyperthyroidism patients and 15 to 17 patients who later progressed to ophthalmopathy. General study outcomes and caveats: In validation, the model predicted progression to ophthalmopathy with around 71% sensitivity and 72% to 85% specificity, a median of approximately 6.5 months before onset. Blood samples also contained most of the expanded thyroid clonotypes (frequency above 0.001), which suggests that blood repertoires may reflect thyroid immune responses. In cross-validation, a model built on a 13 V-J signature told ophthalmopathy apart from stable hyperthyroidism with approximately 90% sensitivity and roughly 81% specificity, and in testing the same model reached 80%/75%. Sample size was not statistically predetermined, and investigators were not blinded to group allocation.

At least ten counts were recorded for this clonotype. The target of this receptor is not known. No base qualities exist here, and no much larger clone lies one base off it. Moderately to severely active disease, a Clinical Activity Score of at least 3, a NOSPECS grade of at least 4, and a duration under 3 months were present in ophthalmopathy patients. Patients with uncontrolled infections, other autoimmune diseases, pregnancy or lactation were excluded. Clinical symptoms, serum thyroxine and TRAb, thyroid ultrasound, and orbital computed tomography formed the basis for the diagnoses. Ficoll-Paque density gradient centrifugation was used to isolate PBMCs from 10 ml of fresh peripheral blood. Trizol reagent was used to extract total RNA, and RNA quality was then checked on an Agilent 2100 Bioanalyzer. The TCR beta CDR3 regions were amplified from the RNA transcripts. The first round of RT-PCR for the TCR CDR3 was performed with the HTBI primer set and the Qiagen OneStep RT-PCR kit. The libraries were constructed in a second round of multiplex PCR and then size-selected and purified. Sequencing of the libraries was done on an Illumina HiSeq2000 using paired-end 100 bp reads. The published analysis was carried out like this. SOAPnuke was used to process the raw data, throwing out any read that contained adapters or uncalled bases, had a mean Phred below 15, or lacked an exact constant-primer or identifier match. High-quality paired reads were merged using COPE v1.2.5, and each unique nucleotide sequence was defined as a clonotype. MiTCR v1.1 was used to align clonotypes to the IMGT TRBV, TRBD and TRBJ reference segments. Analysis was restricted to V-J combinations with a frequency above 0.0001, which covered over 98% of repertoires. A TCS score was defined as the ratio of F50 (clonal expansion) to E x V (chaos), with BLOSUM62-based TCRdist applied between CDR3 peptides within each V-J. Welch's t-statistics and random forest reduced 500 to 550 V-J features to around 14, which were used in a naive Bayes classifier (R e1071). TCRdb handled the public reads itself, with Q25 trimming in fastp and clone calling in MiXCR, and kept productive beta chains. Each CDR3 protein gets just one entry, which takes the most common genes and DNA from the rows behind it. TCRdb, not the original authors, processed these V and J calls. For this sample the table gives 500,000 to 650,000 distinct CDR3 sequences, of which 20% were detected only once. Jointly, the top ten make up less than 55% of the sample.

This clonotype was obtained from a man between 40 and 49 years old with Graves' ophthalmopathy. What was sequenced was blood.

Read as DNA, the sequence is TGTGCCAGCAGCTTATTGGCGGGAGTCGCAGATACGCAGTATTTT. It codes for CASSLLAGVADTQYF. The rearranged segments are TRBV7-2 and TRBJ2-3; 7 of the junction bases match TRBD2. The CDR3, from cysteine to phenylalanine, totals 15 residues. Of the read, only the CDR3 DNA is kept; its 45 bases are in frame from base 1. CDR1 and CDR2 were assigned from the germline V gene as SGHTA and FQGNSA. Germline trimming: 2 bases from V, 4 bases from J; junction bases outside gene matches: 6.